This T cell receptor beta chain was captured by sequencing in a study of CD4+ T cells in melanoma. Whole-study results and caveats: A reported correlation linked neoantigen-specific CD4+ T cells to CD8+, macrophage and B cell function. In melanoma, neoantigen-specific CD4+ T cells reportedly differed in differentiation state.

About this clone itself: The antigen is unknown.

TCRdb's copy holds only in-frame clones and misses some; the assay was immunoSEQ multiplex PCR. Of about 9,800 clones listed, roughly two thirds are singletons. Germline trimming cut 5 bases from V and 10 bases from J; bases unmatched to any gene: 9. In germline, CDR1 is MNHEY, CDR2 SVGAGI. The CDR3 is made up of 15 amino acids. The V call is TRBV6-5, the J call TRBJ1-4, with 11 bases that match TRBD1. What was sequenced was cells from a culture (not recorded whether cultured in vitro). This receptor was obtained from a human donor with melanoma. This chain's CDR3 is CASSHAGTGGGKLFF. CDR3 DNA: TGTGCCAGCAGTCACGCCGGGACAGGGGGAGGAAAACTGTTTTTT.